The present TCR beta chain was sequenced within a study of blood T cell repertoires in COVID-19. Across the study: The United States, Italy and Spain were the sources of the acute and convalescent COVID-19 samples.

V was pared by 4 bases and J by 0 bases, with 6 bases between. This CDR3 is built from 14 residues. The germline V gene encodes CDR1 MNHEY and CDR2 SMNVEV (reference sequence). In Seattle, patients joined the study during active infection and were tracked longitudinally. Original handling: How many nucleated cells were present was estimated from reference gene primer amplification. TCRdb keeps only in-frame clones here, not all; method: immunoSEQ multiplex PCR. The V and J calls and clone size come from that table; D and trimming were worked out from the DNA. The repertoire includes around 310,000 clones, 90% of them detected once, and around 0.96% sits in the top ten.

V usage is TRBV27 and J usage is TRBJ2-2, with D hard to call. This TCR was recovered from a woman aged 35 to 49 with COVID-19, enrolled during active disease. The sequencing sample was made of peripheral blood. The DNA of the CDR3 is TGTGCCAGCAGTTACTCCACGAACACCGGGGAGCTGTTTTTT. It yields the protein CASSYSTNTGELFF.